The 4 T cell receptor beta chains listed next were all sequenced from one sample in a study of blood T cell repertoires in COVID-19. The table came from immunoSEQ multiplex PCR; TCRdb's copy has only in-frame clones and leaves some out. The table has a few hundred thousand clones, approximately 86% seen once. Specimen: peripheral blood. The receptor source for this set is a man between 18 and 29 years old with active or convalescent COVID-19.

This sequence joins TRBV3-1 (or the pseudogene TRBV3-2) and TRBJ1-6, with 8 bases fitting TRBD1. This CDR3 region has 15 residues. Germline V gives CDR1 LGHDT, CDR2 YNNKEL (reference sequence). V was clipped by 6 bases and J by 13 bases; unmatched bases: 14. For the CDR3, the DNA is TGTGCCAGCAGGCACAGGGGGACTGACGTGTCTCCCCTCCACTTT. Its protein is CASRHRGTDVSPLHF.

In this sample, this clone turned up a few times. The CDR3 loop reads CASGRETQYF. The CDR3 DNA follows: TGTGCCAGCGGCAGAGAGACCCAGTACTTC. The chain links TRBV12-3 or TRBV12-4 to TRBJ2-5; no firm D call. Between the trimmed V and J ends, which lost 8 bases and 4 bases, there was a span of 5 bases. CDR3 length: 10 amino acids.

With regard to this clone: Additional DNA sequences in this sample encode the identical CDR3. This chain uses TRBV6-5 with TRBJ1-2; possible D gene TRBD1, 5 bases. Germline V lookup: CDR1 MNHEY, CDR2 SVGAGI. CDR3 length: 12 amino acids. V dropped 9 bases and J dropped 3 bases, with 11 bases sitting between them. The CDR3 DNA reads TGTGCCAGTAGCCCGGGGGACTATGGCTACACCTTC. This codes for CASSPGDYGYTF.

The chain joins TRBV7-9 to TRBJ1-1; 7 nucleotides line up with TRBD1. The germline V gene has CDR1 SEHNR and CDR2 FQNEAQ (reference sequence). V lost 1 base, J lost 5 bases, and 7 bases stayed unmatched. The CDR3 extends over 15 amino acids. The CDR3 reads CASSLGLTGITEAFF. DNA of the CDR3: TGTGCCAGCAGCTTAGGGTTGACAGGGATAACTGAAGCTTTCTTT.